The 3 T cell receptor beta chains below come from one sample, sequenced in a study of monozygotic twins with cystic fibrosis. Sequencing used immunoSEQ multiplex PCR; TCRdb keeps in-frame clones, though not all of them. Here the sample spans 34,000 or so clones, about 92% being singletons. Sequenced: blood. The receptors originated from a girl aged 2 to 10 with cystic fibrosis.

The genes are TRBV4-2 and TRBJ2-3; 9 bases agree with TRBD1. There are 15 residues in the CDR3. The J segment lost 2 bases and the V segment lost 1 base, leaving 1 base of the junction unmatched. In germline, CDR1 is LGHNA, CDR2 YNFKEQ. CDR3 coding DNA: TGTGCCAGCAGCCAAGGGACAGGGGCCACAGATACGCAGTATTTT. The encoded protein is CASSQGTGATDTQYF.

The table lists this clone with a count of one. The genes are TRBV11-3 and TRBJ2-2; unclear D gene. Per germline, CDR1 SGHNT and CDR2 YENEEA. CDR3 length: 13 residues. V lost 8 bases to trimming and J lost 0 bases, with 7 bases between them. The CDR3 bases are TGTGCCAGCCAAGCAACGAACACCGGGGAGCTGTTTTTT. Its protein is CASQATNTGELFF.

The gene calls are TRBV27 and TRBJ1-1; D gene ambiguous. The germline CDR1 and CDR2 sequences are MNHEY and SMNVEV (reference sequence). This CDR3 contains 13 residues. Trimming stripped 2 bases from V and 1 base from J, with 5 bases between. The CDR3 here is CASSLSRNTEAFF. The CDR3 bases are TGTGCCAGCAGTTTAAGTCGGAACACTGAAGCTTTCTTT.